The rows below give T cell receptor beta chains drawn from one sample of a study of blood T cells in healthy people across ages. TCRdb reprocessed the 5' RACE reads via MiXCR and lists one record per CDR3 protein. The sample has around 750,000 distinct CDR3 sequences, about 48% seen once; the top ten hold roughly 40%. Input material: blood. Receptors originate from an elderly man in good health. Both conserved end residues are part of each CDR3. The D gene is left open where the match is weak. Only part of the rows carry a size: once, few, many, or a class if the clone is expanded.

j_call: TRBJ2-7; v_call: TRBV25-1; d_call: TRBD2; clone_size: few; cdr3_aa: CASTGLAGPPYEQYF; cdr3_nt: TGTGCCAGCACCGGACTAGCGGGACCCCCCTACGAGCAGTACTTC
j_call: TRBJ2-7; v_call: TRBV12-3/TRBV12-4; d_call: .; clone_size: few; cdr3_aa: CASSPGHGDEQYF; cdr3_nt: TGTGCCAGCAGCCCGGGACACGGGGACGAGCAGTACTTC
j_call: TRBJ2-4; v_call: TRBV29-1; d_call: .; clone_size: .; cdr3_aa: CSVEGRGDSYDIQYF; cdr3_nt: TGCAGCGTTGAAGGGAGGGGGGACTCCTACGACATTCAGTACTTC
j_call: TRBJ1-4; v_call: TRBV7-9; d_call: .; clone_size: .; cdr3_aa: CASSAGGGGIEKLFF; cdr3_nt: TGTGCCAGCAGCGCGGGCGGGGGGGGCATTGAAAAACTGTTTTTT
j_call: TRBJ2-1; v_call: TRBV7-9; d_call: TRBD2; clone_size: .; cdr3_aa: CASSLATGLADYNEQFF; cdr3_nt: TGTGCCAGCAGCTTAGCTACGGGACTAGCGGATTACAATGAGCAGTTCTTC
j_call: TRBJ2-4; v_call: TRBV20-1; d_call: .; clone_size: .; cdr3_aa: CSALHRVIADIQYF; cdr3_nt: TGCAGTGCCCTCCATAGGGTAATCGCCGACATTCAGTACTTC
j_call: TRBJ2-5; v_call: TRBV7-2; d_call: .; clone_size: few; cdr3_aa: CASSLAPGGQYF; cdr3_nt: TGTGCCAGCAGCTTAGCCCCGGGTGGGCAGTACTTC
j_call: TRBJ1-2; v_call: TRBV7-9; d_call: .; clone_size: .; cdr3_aa: CASSLGPGDPDYTF; cdr3_nt: TGTGCCAGCAGCTTAGGACCAGGGGATCCAGACTACACCTTC
j_call: TRBJ2-5; v_call: TRBV29-1; d_call: .; clone_size: few; cdr3_aa: CSVARTGDTQYF; cdr3_nt: TGCAGCGTTGCCCGTACGGGAGACACCCAGTACTTC
j_call: TRBJ2-1; v_call: TRBV27; d_call: .; clone_size: .; cdr3_aa: CASRPTRVLHEQFF; cdr3_nt: TGTGCCAGCAGGCCAACTAGGGTTTTGCATGAGCAGTTCTTC
j_call: TRBJ1-1; v_call: TRBV6-5; d_call: .; clone_size: once; cdr3_aa: CASSRPPGLSSTEAFF; cdr3_nt: TGTGCCAGCAGCCGGCCCCCGGGACTTTCGAGCACTGAAGCTTTCTTT
j_call: TRBJ2-7; v_call: TRBV6-5; d_call: TRBD1; clone_size: .; cdr3_aa: CASSLDRVKYEQYF; cdr3_nt: TGTGCCAGCAGTTTGGACAGGGTAAAATACGAGCAGTACTTC
j_call: TRBJ2-5; v_call: TRBV12-5; d_call: .; clone_size: few; cdr3_aa: CASGSPQGTQYF; cdr3_nt: TGTGCTAGTGGTTCCCCCCAGGGTACCCAGTACTTC
j_call: TRBJ2-7; v_call: TRBV10-3; d_call: TRBD1; clone_size: .; cdr3_aa: CAITSRQGYEQYF; cdr3_nt: TGTGCCATCACCTCCAGACAGGGCTACGAGCAGTACTTC
j_call: TRBJ2-6; v_call: TRBV12-3/TRBV12-4; d_call: .; clone_size: once; cdr3_aa: CASSFSVPGANVPTF; cdr3_nt: TGTGCCAGCAGTTTTTCGGTCCCTGGGGCCAACGTCCCGACTTTC
j_call: TRBJ2-1; v_call: TRBV5-1; d_call: TRBD2; clone_size: .; cdr3_aa: CASSYGLAGNKYNEQFF; cdr3_nt: TGCGCCAGCAGCTACGGACTAGCGGGTAATAAATACAATGAGCAGTTCTTC
j_call: TRBJ1-6; v_call: TRBV20-1; d_call: .; clone_size: few; cdr3_aa: CSARGSGKGNSPLHF; cdr3_nt: TGCAGCGCTAGGGGTTCAGGGAAGGGGAACTCACCCCTCCACTTT
j_call: TRBJ2-7; v_call: TRBV28; d_call: TRBD1; clone_size: .; cdr3_aa: CASSRPDRVYEQYF; cdr3_nt: TGTGCCAGCAGTCGACCGGACAGGGTCTACGAGCAGTACTTC
j_call: TRBJ2-1; v_call: TRBV2; d_call: .; clone_size: .; cdr3_aa: CASSEGQDLGGGEQFF; cdr3_nt: TGTGCCAGCAGTGAAGGGCAGGATCTGGGCGGTGGTGAGCAGTTCTTC
j_call: TRBJ2-7; v_call: TRBV4-1; d_call: TRBD2; clone_size: .; cdr3_aa: CASSQDRLAGGSYEQYF; cdr3_nt: TGCGCCAGCAGCCAAGATAGACTAGCGGGAGGGTCCTACGAGCAGTACTTC
j_call: TRBJ2-1; v_call: TRBV20-1; d_call: TRBD2; clone_size: .; cdr3_aa: CSADRTSGYNEQFF; cdr3_nt: TGCAGTGCGGACCGGACTAGCGGCTACAATGAGCAGTTCTTC